These 20 T cell receptor beta chains originate from one sample sequenced in a study of blood T cell repertoires in COVID-19. Only in-frame clones appear in the TCRdb table, and some are missing; sequencing was by immunoSEQ multiplex PCR. Counted here are some 180,000 clones, roughly 81% occurring once; the ten biggest clones make up 9.5% to 12%. Sequenced material: peripheral blood. The receptors come from a woman aged 40 to 55 with COVID-19, enrolled during active disease.

The rearrangement joins TRBV19 to TRBJ2-1; D is undetermined. Germline-derived CDR1 and CDR2 are LNHDA and SQIVND (reference sequence). Deletions cut 3 bases from V and 5 bases from J, with 5 bases between. The CDR3 is 12 amino acids. The CDR3 spells CASSIVNNEQFF. The CDR3 DNA follows: TGTGCCAGTAGTATTGTTAACAATGAGCAGTTCTTC.

V usage is TRBV28 and J usage is TRBJ2-2, with a weak D call TRBD1 (6 bases). The length of the CDR3 is 18 residues. Germline V lookup: CDR1 MDHEN, CDR2 SYDVKM. Trimming removed 2 bases at V and 3 bases at J, with 19 bases between. The CDR3 protein is CASSLPRPGTKYTGELFF. In DNA, the CDR3 is TGTGCCAGCAGTTTACCCCGGCCCGGGACAAAATACACCGGGGAGCTGTTTTTT.

The V gene is TRBV18, the J gene TRBJ1-1, with D maybe TRBD1 (6 bases). This CDR3 is built from 17 residues. Between the trimmed V and J ends, which lost 3 bases and 5 bases, there was a span of 22 bases. CDR1 KGHSH and CDR2 LQKENI come from the germline V gene. The CDR3 sequence: CASSPVGHQRTGTEAFF. CDR3 in DNA: TGTGCCAGCTCACCGGTGGGACACCAAAGAACGGGGACTGAAGCTTTCTTT.

J is TRBJ1-3 and V is TRBV18, with D maybe TRBD1 (6 bases). V was cut by 4 bases and J by 3 bases, with 13 bases left in between. The germline gives CDR1 KGHSH, CDR2 LQKENI. The CDR3 is 15 residues long. CDR3 coding DNA: TGTGCCAGCTCACTAAAACAGGGAGATGGAAACACCATATATTTT. Amino acids: CASSLKQGDGNTIYF.

The chain couples TRBV11-2 to TRBJ2-7, with D perhaps matching TRBD2 (5 bases). CDR3 length equals 14 residues. Per the germline V gene, CDR1 is SGHAT and CDR2 is FQNNGV. V lost 5 bases to trimming and J lost 5 bases, with 16 bases between them. The CDR3 DNA is TGTGCCAGCAGCCTCACTGGCTTCGGGGACGAGCAGTACGTC. Encoded protein: CASSLTGFGDEQYV.

The chain employs TRBV6-5 and TRBJ1-4, with D hard to call. Germline-derived CDR1 and CDR2 are MNHEY and SVGAGI. The CDR3 contains 14 residues. Between the trimmed V and J ends, which lost 6 bases and 4 bases, there was a span of 12 bases. The CDR3 sequence: CASRKQLRNEKLFF. CDR3 coding DNA: TGTGCCAGCAGAAAACAGCTGCGTAATGAAAAACTGTTTTTT.

CDR3 sequence (DNA): TGCAGCGTGCCGGGACTAGGGAATGAGCAGTTCTTC. Translated: CSVPGLGNEQFF. V usage is TRBV29-1 and J usage is TRBJ2-1; 8 bases map to TRBD2. The germline CDR1 and CDR2 sequences are SQVTM and ANQGSEA. V lost 6 bases, J lost 7 bases, and 5 bases stayed unmatched. CDR3 length equals 12 residues.

V gene TRBV19 combines with J gene TRBJ1-5, with TRBD1 matching 8 bases. The germline gives CDR1 LNHDA, CDR2 SQIVND (reference sequence). After removal of 1 base from V and 2 bases from J, the junction contained 1 base not matched to a gene. This CDR3 region has 15 residues. For the CDR3, the DNA is TGTGCCAGTAGTATAGCGGGACAGGGCAATCAGCCCCAGCATTTT. This gives the protein CASSIAGQGNQPQHF.

This clone showed up just once. In DNA form, the CDR3 reads TGTGCCAGCAGCTTTGTTAGGACACCGGAGTGGGCCTCCTACAATGAGCAGTTCTTC. Translation: CASSFVRTPEWASYNEQFF. The J gene is TRBJ2-1, the V gene TRBV12-1; the DNA was not compared with TRBD1, the D call given in the table. TRBV12-1 is a pseudogene locus. CDR3 size: 19 residues.

The chain couples TRBV29-1 to TRBJ2-1, with D maybe TRBD2 (6 bases). V lost 3 bases and J 8 bases, leaving 17 bases between the germline ends. This CDR3 is 14 amino acids long. CDR1 is SQVTM, CDR2 ANQGSEA, per germline. In DNA form, the CDR3 reads TGCAGCGTTGAGGAGGGACGCTGGGGTTATGAGCAGTTCTTC. Amino acids: CSVEEGRWGYEQFF.

The J gene is TRBJ2-7, the V gene TRBV12-3 or TRBV12-4; TRBD2 matches at 7 bases. The CDR3 length is 12 residues. V was clipped by 3 bases and J by 7 bases; unmatched bases: 3. CDR3 bases: TGTGCCAGCAGTTTCTCGCGGGGGGAGCAGTACGTC. It codes for CASSFSRGEQYV.

The chain combines TRBV5-4 with TRBJ1-5; no clear D. The CDR3 runs 13 residues. Germline CDR1 SGHNT, CDR2 YYREEE (reference sequence). Between the trimmed V and J ends, which lost 0 bases and 4 bases, there was a span of 5 bases. This CDR3 is CASSLDPNQPQHF. The CDR3 DNA reads TGTGCCAGCAGCTTGGATCCAAATCAGCCCCAGCATTTT.

The genes are TRBV3-1 (or the pseudogene TRBV3-2) and TRBJ2-3; the match to TRBD2 covers 9 bases. V was clipped by 2 bases and J by 2 bases; unmatched bases: 17. The CDR3 contains 20 residues. CDR1 LGHDT and CDR2 YNNKEL come from the germline V gene (reference sequence). The CDR3 DNA follows: TGTGCCAGCAGCCAAAAGAGCGCCCCTTCGGGACTAGCTTTCACAGATACGCAGTATTTT. Translation gives CASSQKSAPSGLAFTDTQYF.

The chain is built from TRBV18 and TRBJ1-1; 12 nucleotides agree with TRBD1. Germline CDR1 and CDR2: KGHSH and LQKENI. V was clipped by 4 bases and J by 5 bases; unmatched bases: 5. The CDR3 length is 15 residues. Here the CDR3 DNA reads TGTGCCAGCTCACTGCAGGGACAGGGGGCGACTGAAGCTTTCTTT. It specifies CASSLQGQGATEAFF.

The chain couples TRBV4-1 to TRBJ2-5; possible D gene TRBD2, 6 bases. Trimming cost V 2 bases and J 3 bases, with 19 bases left between them. Germline V gives CDR1 MGHRA, CDR2 YSYEKL. The CDR3 contains 17 residues. CDR3 loop: CASSQYFTGTEKETQYF. The CDR3 coding sequence is TGCGCCAGCAGCCAATACTTTACCGGGACTGAGAAAGAGACCCAGTACTTC.

This chain connects TRBV4-1 to TRBJ2-4; unclear D gene. Germline lookup yields CDR1 MGHRA and CDR2 YSYEKL. Trimming cost V 0 bases and J 3 bases, with 9 bases left between them. This CDR3 comprises 15 residues. The CDR3 DNA reads as TGCGCCAGCAGCCAAGAGATCGGTCTCAAAAACATTCAGTACTTC. It encodes CASSQEIGLKNIQYF.

This clone has a count of ten or more. The V and J genes are TRBV4-1 and TRBJ1-3; 7 nucleotides line up with TRBD1. Germline CDR1 MGHRA, CDR2 YSYEKL. The CDR3 consists of 15 residues. Trimming at V came to 3 bases and at J to 0 bases, leaving 2 bases not matched to a gene. This CDR3 reads CASSQGTASGNTIYF. CDR3 DNA: TGCGCCAGCAGCCAGGGGACAGCCTCTGGAAACACCATATATTTT.

The chain links TRBV5-1 to TRBJ1-1; 9 bases agree with TRBD1. V was pared by 0 bases and J by 3 bases, with 6 bases of the junction left unmatched. The germline CDR1 and CDR2 sequences are SGHRS and YFSETQ. The CDR3 totals 16 residues. As DNA, the CDR3 is TGCGCCAGCAGCTTGGCCCCGGACAGGGGTGACACTGAAGCTTTCTTT. This sequence encodes CASSLAPDRGDTEAFF.

This chain links TRBV11-2 with TRBJ2-7, with TRBD2 as a possible D gene (6 bases). V lost 3 bases and J lost 4, with 16 bases in between. The CDR3 covers 15 residues. The V gene's germline CDR1 is SGHAT and CDR2 FQNNGV. This CDR3 reads CASSFYPGTPYEQYF. CDR3 in DNA: TGTGCCAGCAGCTTTTACCCCGGGACTCCGTACGAGCAGTACTTC.

V is TRBV5-1 and J is TRBJ2-1; TRBD1 is a possible D gene (6 bases). Trimming took off 0 bases at V and 3 bases at J, with 10 bases between the two ends. The CDR3 length is 15 residues. Germline CDR1 SGHRS, CDR2 YFSETQ. Written as DNA, the CDR3 is TGCGCCAGCAGCTTGGGGACAGACATCTACAATGAGCAGTTCTTC. As protein: CASSLGTDIYNEQFF.